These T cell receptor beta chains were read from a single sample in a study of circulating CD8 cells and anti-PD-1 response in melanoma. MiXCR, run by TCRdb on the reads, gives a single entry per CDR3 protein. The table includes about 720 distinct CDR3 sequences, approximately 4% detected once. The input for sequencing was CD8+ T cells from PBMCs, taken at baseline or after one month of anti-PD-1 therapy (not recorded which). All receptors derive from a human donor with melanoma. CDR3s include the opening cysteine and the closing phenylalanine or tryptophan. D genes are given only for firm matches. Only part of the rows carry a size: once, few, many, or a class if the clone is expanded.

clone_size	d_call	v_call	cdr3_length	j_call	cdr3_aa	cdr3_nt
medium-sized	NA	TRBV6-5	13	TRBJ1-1	CASSYPGFTEAFF	TGTGCCAGCAGTTACCCAGGGTTCACTGAAGCTTTCTTT
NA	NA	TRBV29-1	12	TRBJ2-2	CSVAFNTGELFF	TGCAGCGTTGCTTTTAACACCGGGGAGCTGTTTTTT
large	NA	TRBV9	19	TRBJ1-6	CASSALGQQDSSYNSPLHF	TGTGCCAGCAGCGCCTTGGGGCAACAGGATAGCTCCTATAATTCACCCCTCCACTTT
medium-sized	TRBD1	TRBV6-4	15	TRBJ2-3	CASSDSLTGRDTQYF	TGTGCCAGCAGTGACTCGCTGACAGGGAGAGATACGCAGTATTTT
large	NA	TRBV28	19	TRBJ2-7	CASSPGWVSGDNPGIEQYF	TGTGCCAGCAGCCCGGGATGGGTGAGCGGGGACAACCCCGGGATCGAGCAGTACTTC
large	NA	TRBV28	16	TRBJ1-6	CASSFAAGAGDSPLHF	TGTGCCAGCAGTTTTGCTGCCGGGGCTGGGGATTCACCCCTCCACTTT
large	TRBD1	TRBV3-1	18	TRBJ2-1	CASSHVVKWDRAYNEQFF	TGTGCCAGCAGCCACGTCGTAAAATGGGACAGGGCCTACAATGAGCAGTTCTTC
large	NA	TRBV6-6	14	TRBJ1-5	CASSAPGYNQPQHF	TGTGCCAGCAGTGCACCGGGGTACAATCAGCCCCAGCATTTT
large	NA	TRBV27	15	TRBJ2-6	CASSLWGTGANVLTF	TGTGCCAGCAGTTTATGGGGGACTGGGGCCAACGTCCTGACTTTC
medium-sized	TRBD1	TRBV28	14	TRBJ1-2	CASSTGTGLRGYTF	TGTGCCAGCAGTACCGGGACAGGGCTTAGGGGCTACACCTTC
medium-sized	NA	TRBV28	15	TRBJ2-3	CASSSAAGAADTQYF	TGTGCCAGCAGCTCCGCGGCGGGGGCGGCAGATACGCAGTATTTT
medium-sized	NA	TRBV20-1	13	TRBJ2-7	CSARDELAYEQYF	TGCAGTGCTAGAGATGAACTAGCCTACGAGCAGTACTTC
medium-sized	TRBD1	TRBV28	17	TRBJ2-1	CASSLGQGAVRYNEQFF	TGTGCCAGCAGTTTAGGACAGGGGGCGGTGCGATACAATGAGCAGTTCTTC
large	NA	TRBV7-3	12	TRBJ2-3	CASSSVGDTQYF	TGTGCCAGCAGCTCCGTAGGAGATACGCAGTATTTT
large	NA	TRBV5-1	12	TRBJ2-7	CASSPGTWEQYF	TGCGCCAGCAGCCCTGGGACATGGGAGCAGTACTTC
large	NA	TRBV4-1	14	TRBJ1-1	CASSHRDENTEAFF	TGCGCCAGCAGCCACCGGGACGAGAACACTGAAGCTTTCTTT
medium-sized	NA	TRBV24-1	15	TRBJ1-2	CATSDSDKPNYGYTF	TGTGCCACCAGTGATTCCGACAAGCCTAACTATGGCTACACCTTC
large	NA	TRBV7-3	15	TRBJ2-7	CASSLGPGLPYEQYF	TGTGCCAGCAGCTTAGGGCCAGGGTTGCCCTACGAGCAGTACTTC
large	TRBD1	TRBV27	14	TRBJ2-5	CASSKTGVQETQYF	TGTGCCAGCAGCAAAACAGGGGTTCAAGAGACCCAGTACTTC
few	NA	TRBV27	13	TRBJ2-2	CASSPGQTGELFF	TGTGCCAGCAGTCCCGGACAGACCGGGGAGCTGTTTTTT
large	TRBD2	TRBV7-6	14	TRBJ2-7	CASSSSGGAYEQYF	TGTGCCAGCAGCAGTAGCGGGGGGGCCTACGAGCAGTACTTC
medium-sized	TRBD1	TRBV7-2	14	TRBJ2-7	CASSRGQGAYEQYF	TGTGCCAGCAGCCGGGGACAGGGCGCATACGAGCAGTACTTC
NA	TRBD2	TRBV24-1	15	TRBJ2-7	CAPEKPGLLAEEQYF	TGTGCCCCGGAGAAACCGGGACTCCTAGCGGAGGAGCAGTACTTC
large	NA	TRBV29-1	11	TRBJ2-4	CSVDGGDIQYF	TGCAGCGTTGACGGGGGAGACATTCAGTACTTC
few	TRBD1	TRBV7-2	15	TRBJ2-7	CASSRGQGKDYEQYF	TGTGCCAGCAGCAGGGGACAGGGGAAGGACTACGAGCAGTACTTC
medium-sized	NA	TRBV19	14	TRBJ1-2	CASTPGASVYGYTF	TGTGCCAGTACCCCCGGGGCATCGGTTTATGGCTACACCTTC
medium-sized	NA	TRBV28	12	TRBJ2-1	CASKDRYNEQFF	TGTGCCAGCAAAGACAGGTACAATGAGCAGTTCTTC
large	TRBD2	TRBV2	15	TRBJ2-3	CASSESGGFTDTQYF	TGTGCCAGCAGTGAAAGCGGGGGGTTCACAGATACGCAGTATTTT
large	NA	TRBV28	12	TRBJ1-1	CASRSEYSEAFF	TGTGCCAGCAGGTCAGAGTACTCTGAAGCTTTCTTT
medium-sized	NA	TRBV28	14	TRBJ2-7	CASSFPGSPYEQYF	TGTGCCAGCAGTTTCCCCGGGAGCCCCTACGAGCAGTACTTC
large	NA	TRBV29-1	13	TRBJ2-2	CSVGRNSPGELFF	TGCAGCGTTGGACGGAACTCCCCAGGGGAGCTGTTTTTT
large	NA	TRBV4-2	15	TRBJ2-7	CASSQGATASYEQYF	TGTGCCAGCAGCCAGGGGGCTACAGCTTCCTACGAGCAGTACTTC
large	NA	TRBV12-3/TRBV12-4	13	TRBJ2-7	CASSLEVPYEQYF	TGTGCCAGCAGTTTAGAGGTGCCCTACGAGCAGTACTTC
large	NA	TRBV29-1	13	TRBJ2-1	CSVAGGSYNEQFF	TGCAGCGTCGCCGGAGGGTCCTACAATGAGCAGTTCTTC
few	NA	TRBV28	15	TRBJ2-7	CASSFVGWEPYEQYF	TGTGCCAGCAGTTTCGTCGGGTGGGAACCCTACGAGCAGTACTTC
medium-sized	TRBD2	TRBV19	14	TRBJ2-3	CASDGGGGTDTQYF	TGTGCCAGTGACGGCGGGGGAGGCACAGATACGCAGTATTTT
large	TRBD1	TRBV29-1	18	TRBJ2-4	CSVEGATGGSLAKNIQYF	TGCAGCGTTGAAGGCGCGACAGGGGGCTCCCTAGCCAAAAACATTCAGTACTTC
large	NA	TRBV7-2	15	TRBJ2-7	CASSLGGASSYEQYF	TGTGCCAGCAGCTTAGGGGGGGCAAGCTCCTACGAGCAGTACTTC
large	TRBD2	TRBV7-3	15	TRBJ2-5	CASSLLSGGYETQYF	TGTGCCAGCAGCTTACTGAGCGGGGGGTATGAGACCCAGTACTTC
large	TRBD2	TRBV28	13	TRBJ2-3	CASRGGFTDTQYF	TGTGCCAGCAGGGGGGGGTTCACAGATACGCAGTATTTT
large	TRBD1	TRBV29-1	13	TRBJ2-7	CSVHWTGEREQYF	TGCAGCGTCCACTGGACAGGGGAGCGCGAGCAGTACTTC
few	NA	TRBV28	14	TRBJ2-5	CASSQIGDQETQYF	TGTGCCAGCAGTCAAATAGGGGACCAAGAGACCCAGTACTTC
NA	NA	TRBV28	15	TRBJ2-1	CASSHDRLEYNEQFF	TGTGCCAGCAGCCACGACAGGCTCGAATACAATGAGCAGTTCTTC
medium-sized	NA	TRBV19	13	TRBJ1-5	CASSTLNNQPQHF	TGTGCCAGTAGTACCCTGAATAATCAGCCCCAGCATTTT